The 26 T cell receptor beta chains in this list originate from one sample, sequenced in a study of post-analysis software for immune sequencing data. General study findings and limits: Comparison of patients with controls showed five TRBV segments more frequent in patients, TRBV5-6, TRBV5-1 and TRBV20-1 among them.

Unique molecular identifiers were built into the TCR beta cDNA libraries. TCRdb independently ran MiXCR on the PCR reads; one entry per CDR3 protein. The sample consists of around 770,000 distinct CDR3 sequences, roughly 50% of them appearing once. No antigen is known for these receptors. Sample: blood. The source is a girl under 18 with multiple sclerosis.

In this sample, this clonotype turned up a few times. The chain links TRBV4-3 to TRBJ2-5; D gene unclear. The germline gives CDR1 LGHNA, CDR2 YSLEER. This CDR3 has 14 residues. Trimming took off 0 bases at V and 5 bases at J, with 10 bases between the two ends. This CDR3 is CASSQESDRETQYF. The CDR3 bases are TGCGCCAGCAGCCAAGAATCAGACCGTGAGACCCAGTACTTC.

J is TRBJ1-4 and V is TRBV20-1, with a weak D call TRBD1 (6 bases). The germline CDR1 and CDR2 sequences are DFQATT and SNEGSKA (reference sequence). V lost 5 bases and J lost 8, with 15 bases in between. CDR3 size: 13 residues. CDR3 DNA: TGCAGTGCTGGGGTGACAGGACCCGAAAAACTGTTTTTT. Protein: CSAGVTGPEKLFF.

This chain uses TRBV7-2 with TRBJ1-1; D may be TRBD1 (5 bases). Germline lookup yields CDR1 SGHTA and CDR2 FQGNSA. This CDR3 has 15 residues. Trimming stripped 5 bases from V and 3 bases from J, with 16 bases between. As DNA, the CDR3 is TGTGCCAGCAGCCGGGACTCTCGGAGGGACACTGAAGCTTTCTTT. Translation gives CASSRDSRRDTEAFF.

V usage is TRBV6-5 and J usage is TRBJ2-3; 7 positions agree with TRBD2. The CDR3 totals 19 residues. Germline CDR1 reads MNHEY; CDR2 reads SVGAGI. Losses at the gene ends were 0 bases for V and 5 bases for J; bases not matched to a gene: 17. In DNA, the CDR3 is TGTGCCAGCAGTTACTCGTCTCCGGGTGGGAGGGCTAAGGGAGATACGCAGTATTTT. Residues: CASSYSSPGGRAKGDTQYF.

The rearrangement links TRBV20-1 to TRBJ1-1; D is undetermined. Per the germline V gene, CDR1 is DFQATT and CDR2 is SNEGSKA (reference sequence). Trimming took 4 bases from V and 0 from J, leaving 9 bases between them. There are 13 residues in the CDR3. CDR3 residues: CSATGGMNTEAFF. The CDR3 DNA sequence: TGCAGTGCTACGGGAGGGATGAACACTGAAGCTTTCTTT.

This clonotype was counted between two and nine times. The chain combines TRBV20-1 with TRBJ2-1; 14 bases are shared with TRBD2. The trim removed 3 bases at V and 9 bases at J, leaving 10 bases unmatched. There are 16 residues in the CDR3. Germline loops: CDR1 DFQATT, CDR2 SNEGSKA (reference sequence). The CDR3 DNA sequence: TGCAGTGCTAGGGTACCGGGACTAGCGGGAGCTGGTGAGCAGTTCTTC. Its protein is CSARVPGLAGAGEQFF.

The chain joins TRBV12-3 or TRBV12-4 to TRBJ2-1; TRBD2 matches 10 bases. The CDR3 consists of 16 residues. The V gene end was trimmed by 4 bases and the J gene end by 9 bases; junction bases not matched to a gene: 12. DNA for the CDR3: TGTGCCAGCAGTTCCTCCGGGACTAGCGCTAGGGGTGAGCAGTTCTTC. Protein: CASSSSGTSARGEQFF.

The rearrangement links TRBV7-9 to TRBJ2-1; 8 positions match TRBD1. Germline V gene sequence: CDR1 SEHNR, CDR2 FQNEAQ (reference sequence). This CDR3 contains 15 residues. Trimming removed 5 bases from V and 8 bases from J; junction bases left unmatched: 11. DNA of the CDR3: TGTGCCAGCAGCACCGGACAGGGTTTCCCCCATGAGCAGTTCTTC. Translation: CASSTGQGFPHEQFF.

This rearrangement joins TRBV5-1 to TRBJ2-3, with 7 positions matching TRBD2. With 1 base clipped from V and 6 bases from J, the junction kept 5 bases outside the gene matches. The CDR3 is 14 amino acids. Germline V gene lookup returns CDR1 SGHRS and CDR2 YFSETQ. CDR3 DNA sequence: TGCGCCAGCAGCTTGTACGTGGGAGGGGATACGCAGTATTTT. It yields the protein CASSLYVGGDTQYF. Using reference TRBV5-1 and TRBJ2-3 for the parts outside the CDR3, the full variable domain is KAGVTQTPRYLIKTRGQQVTLSCSPISGHRSVSWYQQTPGQGLQFLFEYFSETQRNKGNFPGRFSGRQFSNSRSEMNVSTLELGDSALYLCASSLYVGGDTQYFGPGTRLTVL.

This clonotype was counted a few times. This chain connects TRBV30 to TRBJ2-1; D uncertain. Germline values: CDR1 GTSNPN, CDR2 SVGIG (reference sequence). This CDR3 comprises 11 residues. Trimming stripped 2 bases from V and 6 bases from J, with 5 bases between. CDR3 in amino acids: CAWSLANEQFF. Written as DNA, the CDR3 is TGTGCCTGGAGTTTAGCCAATGAGCAGTTCTTC.

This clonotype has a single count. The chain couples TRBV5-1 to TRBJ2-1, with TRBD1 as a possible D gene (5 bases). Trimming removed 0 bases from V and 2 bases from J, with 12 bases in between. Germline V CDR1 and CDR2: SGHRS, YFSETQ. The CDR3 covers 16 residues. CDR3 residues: CASSLDRPGPYNEQFF. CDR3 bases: TGCGCCAGCAGCTTGGACAGGCCAGGACCCTACAATGAGCAGTTCTTC.

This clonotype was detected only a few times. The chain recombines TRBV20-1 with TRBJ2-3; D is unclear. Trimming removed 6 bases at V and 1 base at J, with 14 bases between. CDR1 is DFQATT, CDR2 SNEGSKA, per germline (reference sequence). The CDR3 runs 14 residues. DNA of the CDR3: TGCAGTGCCGCCCCCGCGGCTCGCACAGATACGCAGTATTTT. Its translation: CSAAPAARTDTQYF.

The CDR3 spells CASEGRAYGYTF. The CDR3 nucleotides read TGTGCCAGCGAAGGACGCGCGTATGGCTACACCTTC. The chain couples TRBV7-2 to TRBJ1-2; D unclear. CDR1 and CDR2 from the germline V gene are SGHTA and FQGNSA. V lost 8 bases and J lost 5, with 12 bases in between. The CDR3 is 12 residues long. The entire variable domain, with the rest obtained from reference TRBV7-2 and TRBJ1-2, is as follows: GAGVSQSPSNKVTEKGKDVELRCDPISGHTALYWYRQSLGQGLEFLIYFQGNSAPDKSGLPSDRFSAERTGGSVSTLTIQRTQQEDSAVYLCASEGRAYGYTFGSGTRLTVV.

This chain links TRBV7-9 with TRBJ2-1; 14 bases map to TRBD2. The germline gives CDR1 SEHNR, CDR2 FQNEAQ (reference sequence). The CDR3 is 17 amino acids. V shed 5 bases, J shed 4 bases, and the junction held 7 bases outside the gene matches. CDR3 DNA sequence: TGTGCCAGCAGCACAGGGGGACTAGCGGGAGAGTACAATGAGCAGTTCTTC. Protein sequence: CASSTGGLAGEYNEQFF.

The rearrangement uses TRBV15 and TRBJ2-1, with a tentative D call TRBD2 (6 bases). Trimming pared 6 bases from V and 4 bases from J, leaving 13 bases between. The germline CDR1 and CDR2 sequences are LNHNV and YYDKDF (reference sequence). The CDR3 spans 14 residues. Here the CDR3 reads CATSPSGEYNEQFF. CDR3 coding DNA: TGTGCCACCAGTCCCTCGGGGGAATACAATGAGCAGTTCTTC.

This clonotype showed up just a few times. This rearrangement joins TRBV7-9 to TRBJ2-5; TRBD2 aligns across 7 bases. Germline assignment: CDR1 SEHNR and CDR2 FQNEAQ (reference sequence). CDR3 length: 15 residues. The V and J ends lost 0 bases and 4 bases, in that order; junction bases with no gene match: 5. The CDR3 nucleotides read TGTGCCAGCAGCTTAGCGGCGGGAGTCTCAGAGACCCAGTACTTC. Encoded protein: CASSLAAGVSETQYF.

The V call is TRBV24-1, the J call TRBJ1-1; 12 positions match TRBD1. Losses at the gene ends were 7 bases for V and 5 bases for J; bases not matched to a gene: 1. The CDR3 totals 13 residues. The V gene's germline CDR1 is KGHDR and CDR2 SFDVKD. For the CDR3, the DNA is TGTGCCACCAGGGGACAGGGGGCTACTGAAGCTTTCTTT. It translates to CATRGQGATEAFF.

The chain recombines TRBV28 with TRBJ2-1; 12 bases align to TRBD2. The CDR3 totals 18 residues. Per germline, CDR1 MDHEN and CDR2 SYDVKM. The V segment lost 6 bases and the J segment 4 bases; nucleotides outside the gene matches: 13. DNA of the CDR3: TGTGCCAGCAGCCTGTATACCGGGACTAGCGGGTATTACAATGAGCAGTTCTTC. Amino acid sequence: CASSLYTGTSGYYNEQFF.

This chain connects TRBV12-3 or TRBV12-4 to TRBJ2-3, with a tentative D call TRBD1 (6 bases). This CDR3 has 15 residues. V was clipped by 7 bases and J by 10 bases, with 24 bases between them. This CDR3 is CASKASGLGGDAQYF. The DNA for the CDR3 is TGTGCCAGCAAAGCCAGCGGTCTAGGGGGTGATGCGCAGTATTTT.

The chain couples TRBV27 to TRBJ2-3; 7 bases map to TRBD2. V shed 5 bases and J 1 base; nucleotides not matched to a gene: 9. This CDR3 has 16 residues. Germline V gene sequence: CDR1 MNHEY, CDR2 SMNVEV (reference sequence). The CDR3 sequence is CASSRLGGRGTDTQYF. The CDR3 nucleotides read TGTGCCAGCAGTAGGCTGGGAGGGCGTGGCACAGATACGCAGTATTTT.

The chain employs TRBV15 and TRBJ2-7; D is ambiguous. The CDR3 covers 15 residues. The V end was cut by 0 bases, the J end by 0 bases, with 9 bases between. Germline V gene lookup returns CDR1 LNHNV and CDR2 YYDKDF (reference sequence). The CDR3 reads CATSRDRLDSYEQYF. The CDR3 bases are TGTGCCACCAGCAGAGATCGGCTGGACTCCTACGAGCAGTACTTC. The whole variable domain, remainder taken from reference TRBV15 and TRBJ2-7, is DAMVIQNPRYQVTQFGKPVTLSCSQTLNHNVMYWYQQKSSQAPKLLFHYYDKDFNNEADTPDNFQSRRPNTSFCFLDIRSPGLGDTAMYLCATSRDRLDSYEQYFGPGTRLTVT.

DNA of the CDR3: TGTGCCAGCAGTGTTAGCGGCTCCTACGAGCAGTACTTC. This codes for CASSVSGSYEQYF. The chain joins TRBV25-1 to TRBJ2-5; TRBD2 might be the D (6 bases). TRBJ2-7 explains the end of the DNA better; the J call may be wrong. Germline assignment: CDR1 MGHDK and CDR2 SYGVNS. The CDR3 is 13 amino acids.

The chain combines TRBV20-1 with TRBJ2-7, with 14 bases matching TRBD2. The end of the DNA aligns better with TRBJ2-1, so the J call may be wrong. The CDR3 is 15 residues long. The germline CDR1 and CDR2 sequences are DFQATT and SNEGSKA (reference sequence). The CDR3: CSARPGLAGEIEQFF. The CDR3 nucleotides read TGCAGTGCTAGGCCGGGACTAGCGGGAGAAATTGAGCAGTTCTTC.

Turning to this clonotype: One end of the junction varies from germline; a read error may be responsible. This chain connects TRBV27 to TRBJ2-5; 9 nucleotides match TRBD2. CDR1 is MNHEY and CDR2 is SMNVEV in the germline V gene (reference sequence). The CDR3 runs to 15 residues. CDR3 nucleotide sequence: TGTGCCAGTAGTTTAGAGGTAGCGGGAGTGGAGACCCAGTACTTC. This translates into CASSLEVAGVETQYF.

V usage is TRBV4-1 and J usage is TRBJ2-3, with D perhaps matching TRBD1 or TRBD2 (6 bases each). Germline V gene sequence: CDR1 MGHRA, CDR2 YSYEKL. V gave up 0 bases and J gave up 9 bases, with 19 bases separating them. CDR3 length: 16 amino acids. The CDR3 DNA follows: TGCGCCAGCAGCCAAGATAGTGGGGGCCCCCGGGGGACGCAGTATTTT. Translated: CASSQDSGGPRGTQYF.

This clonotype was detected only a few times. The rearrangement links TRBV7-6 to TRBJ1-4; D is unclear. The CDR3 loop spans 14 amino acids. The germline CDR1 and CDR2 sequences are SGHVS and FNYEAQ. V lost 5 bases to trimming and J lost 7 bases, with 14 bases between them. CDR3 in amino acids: CASSGRGPGEKLFF. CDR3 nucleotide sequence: TGTGCCAGCAGCGGTCGCGGACCTGGTGAAAAACTGTTTTTT. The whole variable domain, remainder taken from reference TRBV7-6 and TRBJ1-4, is GAGVSQSPRYKVTKRGQDVALRCDPISGHVSLYWYRQALGQGPEFLTYFNYEAQQDKSGLPNDRFSAERPEGSISTLTIQRTEQRDSAMYRCASSGRGPGEKLFFGSGTQLSVL.